This TCR beta chain is from a study of cytomegalovirus exposure and HLA in healthy donors. Study-wide findings and caveats: When presence/absence was analysed, sequencing depth was taken to be roughly uniform across donors.

Germline V gene data show CDR1 as MNHEY and CDR2 as SVGAGI. V was cut by 6 bases and J by 7 bases, with 21 bases left in between. CDR3 length: 15 amino acids. This clone was picked up a small number of times. The antigen is not known. Use of 60 Vbeta and 13 Jbeta primers characterized the PCR. TCRdb keeps only in-frame clones here, not all; method: immunoSEQ multiplex PCR. The sample records around 97,000 clones, around a tenth being singletons. Sequenced material: PBMCs. The TCR originated in a man over 45 in good health and CMV-seropositive. This chain uses TRBV6-5 with TRBJ1-2, with D possibly TRBD1 on 6 matching bases. CDR3 nucleotide sequence: TGTGCCAGCAGCCGAGACTTTACAGGGAGCTTTGGCTACACCTTC. Its translation: CASSRDFTGSFGYTF.